This T cell receptor beta chain was sequenced in a study of beta chain features in type 1 diabetes. Note on this clone: Its antigen is currently unknown.

CDR3 length: 15 residues. The entirety of the isolated RNA underwent reverse transcription, so expressed TCRB transcripts were sequenced. Produced via immunoSEQ multiplex PCR; TCRdb's table is partial and in-frame only. The sample lists about 620,000 clones; less than 20% were seen once. General study findings and limits: In these data, an HLA type influence on TCRB rearrangement remained unresolved.

This chain uses TRBV21-1 with TRBJ1-5; TRBD1 is the table's D call, not checked against the DNA. TRBV21-1 is an annotated pseudogene. The clonotype comes from a man aged 18 to 29 in good health. Specimen: naive CD4+ T cells from blood. This CDR3 reads CASSSRQGANQPQHF. The CDR3 region has the DNA TGTGCCAGCAGCTCCCGACAGGGGGCTAATCAGCCCCAGCATTTT.